The 2 T cell receptor beta chains listed next were all sequenced from one sample in a study of cytomegalovirus exposure and HLA in healthy donors. PCR was performed using 60 Vbeta and 13 Jbeta primers. Profiled with immunoSEQ multiplex PCR; TCRdb holds only in-frame clones, not every one. The sample has fewer than 150,000 clones, 70% to 80% seen once. Sequencing input: PBMCs. The receptors derive from a man aged 25 to 40 in good health and CMV-seronegative.

The CDR3 loop reads CASSEILAGELFF. For the CDR3, the DNA is TGTGCCAGCAGTGAAATACTAGCCGGGGAGCTGTTTTTT. The V call is TRBV2, the J call TRBJ2-2; tentative D call: TRBD2 (5 bases). The ends were cut back, 2 bases at V and 6 bases at J, with 7 bases in the middle. This CDR3 comprises 13 residues. Germline V lookup: CDR1 SNHLY, CDR2 FYNNEI.

This sequence joins TRBV18 and TRBJ2-7; D is perhaps TRBD2 (6 bases). V lost 6 bases to trimming and J lost 5 bases, with 20 bases between them. The germline V gene encodes CDR1 KGHSH and CDR2 LQKENI. There are 15 residues in the CDR3. The CDR3 nucleotides read TGTGCCAGCTCTCCCCCCGGGACTCCGGGCGACGAGCAGTACTTC. Amino acid sequence: CASSPPGTPGDEQYF.